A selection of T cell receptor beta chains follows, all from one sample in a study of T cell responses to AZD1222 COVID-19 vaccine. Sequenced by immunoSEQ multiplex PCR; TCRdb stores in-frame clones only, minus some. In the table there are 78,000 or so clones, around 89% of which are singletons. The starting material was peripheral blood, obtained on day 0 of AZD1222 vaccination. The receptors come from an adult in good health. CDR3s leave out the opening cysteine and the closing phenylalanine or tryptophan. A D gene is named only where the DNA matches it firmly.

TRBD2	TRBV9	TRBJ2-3	ASSVAGGYTDTQY
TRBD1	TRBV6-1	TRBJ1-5	ASSAATGTGSNQPQH
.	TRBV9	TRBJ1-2	ASSVGLTDYGYT
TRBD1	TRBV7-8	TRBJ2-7	ASSLVEGAGYEQY
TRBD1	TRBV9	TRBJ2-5	ASSGRQGVETQY
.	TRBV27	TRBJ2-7	ASSLDWTGEQY
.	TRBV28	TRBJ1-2	ASSPLLRDPLDGYT
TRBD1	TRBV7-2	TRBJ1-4	ASSLPGVRGPTNEKLF
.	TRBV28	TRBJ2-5	ASNQGGWETQY
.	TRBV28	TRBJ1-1	ASSLRTVNTEAF
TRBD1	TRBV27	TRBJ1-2	ASSTRQGYGYT
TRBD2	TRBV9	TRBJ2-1	ASSLAGSSYNEQF
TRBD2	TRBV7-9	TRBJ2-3	ASSSGLALTDTQY
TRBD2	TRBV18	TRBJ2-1	ASSPRLAGGSYNEQF
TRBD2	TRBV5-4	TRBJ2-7	ASSPIGLAGGEQY
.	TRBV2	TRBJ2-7	ASSERLLSTYEQY
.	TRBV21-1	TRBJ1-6	ASSSQEYNSPLH
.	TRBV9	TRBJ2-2	ASSGHRESGTGELF
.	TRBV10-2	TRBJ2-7	ASSERGVHEQY
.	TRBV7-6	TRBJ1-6	ASSLGAGDYSPLH
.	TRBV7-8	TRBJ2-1	ASSLEVYNEQF
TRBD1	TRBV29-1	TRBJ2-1	SAPGTGANEQF
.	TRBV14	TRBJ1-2	ASSQFTGRGGYT
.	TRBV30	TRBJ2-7	AWSVGGGAYEQY
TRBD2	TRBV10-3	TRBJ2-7	AISESGTNYEQY
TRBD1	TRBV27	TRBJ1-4	ASSGTGATNEKLF
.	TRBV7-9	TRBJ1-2	ASSFNPGQDGYT
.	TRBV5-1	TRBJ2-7	ASREAISETYEQY
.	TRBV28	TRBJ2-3	ASRFHRVSRADTQY
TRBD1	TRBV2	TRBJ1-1	ASGQTGDTEAF
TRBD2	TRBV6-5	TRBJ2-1	ASAGGGSSYNEQF
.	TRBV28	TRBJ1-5	ASSSLHASGYQPQH
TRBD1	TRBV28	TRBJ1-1	ASSFPMDRARLNTEAF
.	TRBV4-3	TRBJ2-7	ASSQDLARNEQY
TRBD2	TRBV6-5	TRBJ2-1	ASSPTSGRNEQF
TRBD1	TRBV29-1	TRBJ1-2	SVEQGAIGYT
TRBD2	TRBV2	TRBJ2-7	ASRTGTSDHEQY
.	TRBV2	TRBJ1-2	ASSEVGVAGNYGYT
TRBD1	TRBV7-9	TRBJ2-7	ASSVEDRVEQY
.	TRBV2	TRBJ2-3	ASRIRQSTDTQY
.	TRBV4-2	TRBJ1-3	ASSLARRGNTIY
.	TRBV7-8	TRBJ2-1	ASSPRSGSYNEQF
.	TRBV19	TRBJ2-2	ASSIDARRLPGELF
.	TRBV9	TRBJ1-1	ASSVQGRATEAF
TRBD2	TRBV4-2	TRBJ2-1	ASSQDPQAPGGPFYNEQF
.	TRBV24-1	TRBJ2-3	ATSDLALNTDTQY
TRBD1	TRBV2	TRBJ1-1	ASSEDRRMNTEAF
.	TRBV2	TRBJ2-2	ASKEDTGELF
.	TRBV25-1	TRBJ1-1	ASRVRGADTEAF
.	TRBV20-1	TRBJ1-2	SSGGYGYT
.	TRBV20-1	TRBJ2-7	SAPDGYEQY
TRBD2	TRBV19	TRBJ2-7	ASSKQTSGFRYEQY
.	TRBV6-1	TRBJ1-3	ASSVAVNSGNTIY